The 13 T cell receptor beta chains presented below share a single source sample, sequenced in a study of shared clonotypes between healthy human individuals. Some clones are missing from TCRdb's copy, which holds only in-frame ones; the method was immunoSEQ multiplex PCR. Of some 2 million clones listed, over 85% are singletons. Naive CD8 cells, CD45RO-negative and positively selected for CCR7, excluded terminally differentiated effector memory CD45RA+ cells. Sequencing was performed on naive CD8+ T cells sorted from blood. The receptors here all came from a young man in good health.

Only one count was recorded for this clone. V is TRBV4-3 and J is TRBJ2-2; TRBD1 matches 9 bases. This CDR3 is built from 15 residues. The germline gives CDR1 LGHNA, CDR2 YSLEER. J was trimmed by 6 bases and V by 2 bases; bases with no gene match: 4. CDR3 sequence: CASSQIQGASGELFF. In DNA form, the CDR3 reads TGCGCCAGCAGCCAAATACAGGGGGCGTCCGGGGAGCTGTTTTTT.

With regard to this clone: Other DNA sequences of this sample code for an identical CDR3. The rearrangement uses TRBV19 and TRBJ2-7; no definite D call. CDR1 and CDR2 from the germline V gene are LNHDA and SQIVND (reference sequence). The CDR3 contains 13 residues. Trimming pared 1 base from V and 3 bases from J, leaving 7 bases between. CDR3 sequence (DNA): TGTGCCAGTAGTATAGGTGGCAGCTACGAGCAGTACTTC. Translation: CASSIGGSYEQYF.

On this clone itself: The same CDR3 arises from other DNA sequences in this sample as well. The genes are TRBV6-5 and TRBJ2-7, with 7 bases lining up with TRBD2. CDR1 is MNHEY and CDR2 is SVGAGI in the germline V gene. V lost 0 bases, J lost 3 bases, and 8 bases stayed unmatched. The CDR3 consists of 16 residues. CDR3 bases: TGTGCCAGCAGTTACTCCGCGGGAGAATCGAGCTACGAGCAGTACTTC. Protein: CASSYSAGESSYEQYF.

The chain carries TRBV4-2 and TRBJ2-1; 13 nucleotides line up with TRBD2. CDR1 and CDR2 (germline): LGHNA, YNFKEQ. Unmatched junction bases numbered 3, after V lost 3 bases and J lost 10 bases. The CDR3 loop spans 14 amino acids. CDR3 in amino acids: CASSHGLAGEEQFF. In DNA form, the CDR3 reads TGTGCCAGCAGCCACGGACTAGCGGGGGAGGAGCAGTTCTTC.

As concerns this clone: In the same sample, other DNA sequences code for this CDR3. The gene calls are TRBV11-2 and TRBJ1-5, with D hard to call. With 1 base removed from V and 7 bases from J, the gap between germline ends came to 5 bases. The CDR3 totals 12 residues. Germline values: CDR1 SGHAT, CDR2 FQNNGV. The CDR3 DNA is TGTGCCAGCAGCTTAGGAGGGCAGCCCCAGCATTTT. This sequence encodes CASSLGGQPQHF. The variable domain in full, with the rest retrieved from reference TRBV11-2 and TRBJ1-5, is EAGVAQSPRYKIIEKRQSVAFWCNPISGHATLYWYQQILGQGPKLLIQFQNNGVVDDSQLPKDRFSAERLKGVDSTLKIQPAKLEDSAVYLCASSLGGQPQHFGDGTRLSIL.

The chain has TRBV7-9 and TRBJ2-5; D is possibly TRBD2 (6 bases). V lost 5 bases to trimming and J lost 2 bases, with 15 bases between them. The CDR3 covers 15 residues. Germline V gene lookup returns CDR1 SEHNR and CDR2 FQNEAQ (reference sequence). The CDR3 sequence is CASSPGASVQETQYF. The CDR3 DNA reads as TGTGCCAGCAGCCCCGGCGCTAGCGTACAAGAGACCCAGTACTTC. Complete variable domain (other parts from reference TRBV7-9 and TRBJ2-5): DTGVSQNPRHKITKRGQNVTFRCDPISEHNRLYWYRQTLGQGPEFLTYFQNEAQLEKSRLLSDRFSAERPKGSFSTLEIQRTEQGDSAMYLCASSPGASVQETQYFGPGTRLLVL.

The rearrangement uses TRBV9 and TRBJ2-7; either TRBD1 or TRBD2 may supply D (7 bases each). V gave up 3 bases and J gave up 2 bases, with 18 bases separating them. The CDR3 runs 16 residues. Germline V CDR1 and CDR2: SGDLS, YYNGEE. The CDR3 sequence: CASSATPGGVAYEQYF. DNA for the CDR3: TGTGCCAGCAGCGCGACCCCAGGGGGGGTTGCCTACGAGCAGTACTTC. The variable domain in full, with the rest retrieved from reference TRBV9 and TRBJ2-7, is DSGVTQTPKHLITATGQRVTLRCSPRSGDLSVYWYQQSLDQGLQFLIQYYNGEERAKGNILERFSAQQFPDLHSELNLSSLELGDSALYFCASSATPGGVAYEQYFGPGTRLTVT.

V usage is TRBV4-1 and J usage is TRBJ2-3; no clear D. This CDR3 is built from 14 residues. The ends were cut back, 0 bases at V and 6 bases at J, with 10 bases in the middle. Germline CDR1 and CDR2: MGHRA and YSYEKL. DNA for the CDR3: TGCGCCAGCAGCCAAGAGGCCGCCACGGATACGCAGTATTTT. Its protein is CASSQEAATDTQYF.

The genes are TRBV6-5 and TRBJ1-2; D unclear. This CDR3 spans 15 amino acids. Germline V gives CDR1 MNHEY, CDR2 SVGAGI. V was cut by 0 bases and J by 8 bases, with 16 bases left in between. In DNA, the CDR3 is TGTGCCAGCAGTTACTCAGAGGGAGCGGCGGGGGGCTACACCTTC. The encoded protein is CASSYSEGAAGGYTF.

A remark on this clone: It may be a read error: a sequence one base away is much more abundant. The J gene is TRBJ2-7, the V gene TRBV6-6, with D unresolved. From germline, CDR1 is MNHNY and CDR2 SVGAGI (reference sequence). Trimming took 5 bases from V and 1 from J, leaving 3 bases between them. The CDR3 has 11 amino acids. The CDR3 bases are TGTGCCAGCAGTGAATCCTACGAGCAGTACTTC. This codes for CASSESYEQYF.

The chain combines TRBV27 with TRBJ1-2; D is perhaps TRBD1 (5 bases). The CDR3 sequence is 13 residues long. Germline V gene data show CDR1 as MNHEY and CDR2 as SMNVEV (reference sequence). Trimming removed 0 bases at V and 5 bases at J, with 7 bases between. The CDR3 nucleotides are TGTGCCAGCAGTTTATCGGGGGAGTATGGCTACACCTTC. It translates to CASSLSGEYGYTF.

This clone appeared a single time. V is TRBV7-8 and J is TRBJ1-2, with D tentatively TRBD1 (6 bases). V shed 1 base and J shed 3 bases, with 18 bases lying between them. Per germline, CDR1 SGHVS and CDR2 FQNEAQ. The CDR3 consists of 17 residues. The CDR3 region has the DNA TGTGCCAGCAGCTTAGGGGGACCAGGGGCCCCGTACTATGGCTACACCTTC. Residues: CASSLGGPGAPYYGYTF.

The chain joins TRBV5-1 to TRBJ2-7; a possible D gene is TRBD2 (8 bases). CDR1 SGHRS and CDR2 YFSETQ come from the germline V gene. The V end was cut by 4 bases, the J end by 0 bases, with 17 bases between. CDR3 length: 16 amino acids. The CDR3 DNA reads TGCGCCAGCAGCCAGCGGGACAGCGGGGGCTCCTACGAGCAGTACTTC. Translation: CASSQRDSGGSYEQYF. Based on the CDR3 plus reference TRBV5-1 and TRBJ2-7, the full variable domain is KAGVTQTPRYLIKTRGQQVTLSCSPISGHRSVSWYQQTPGQGLQFLFEYFSETQRNKGNFPGRFSGRQFSNSRSEMNVSTLELGDSALYLCASSQRDSGGSYEQYFGPGTRLTVT.